This T cell receptor (beta chain) was documented in a study of blood T cells in healthy people across ages. There are a few counts of this clonotype. A second PCR of 7 to 11 cycles used a sample-barcoded 5' primer and a J-beta primer mix. TCRdb used MiXCR to reprocess the 5' RACE reads, holding one entry per CDR3 protein. The table records under 850,000 distinct CDR3 sequences, 35% to 40% of them present only once. V lost 5 bases and J lost 1; bases outside the gene matches: 7. This CDR3 contains 17 residues. Per the germline V gene, CDR1 is SGHTA and CDR2 is FQGNSA. This sequence joins TRBV7-2 and TRBJ2-5, with 13 bases aligning to TRBD2. This clonotype originated in a man younger than 35 in good health. Sequenced material: blood. CDR3 bases: TGTGCCAGCAGCCCAAGTTGGACTAGCGGGGGCCAAGAGACCCAGTACTTC. Its protein product is CASSPSWTSGGQETQYF.